This T cell receptor beta chain was sequenced during a study of T cell responses to AZD1222 COVID-19 vaccine. Whole-study findings and limits: Among those given AZD1222, only 5 to 7 were seropositive at baseline. Spike-specific TCR depth and breadth grew after two AZD1222 doses. White British donors predominated, females outnumbered males, and clonal diversity was possibly underestimated.

Analyses pooled second doses at about 4 or about 12 weeks. A single count supports this clone. Its antigen is unidentified. Data came from immunoSEQ multiplex PCR; TCRdb stores just in-frame clones and leaves some out. The table shows over 110,000 clones, with roughly 90% occurring only once. This sequence was found in an adult who received the AZD1222 COVID-19 vaccine. The starting material was peripheral blood, obtained 28 days after the second AZD1222 dose.

This CDR3 is CASSLQGSAGNTIYF. CDR3 bases: TGTGCCAGCAGTTTACAGGGGTCGGCTGGAAACACCATATATTTT. V gene TRBV27 combines with J gene TRBJ1-3; D possibly corresponds to TRBD1 (6 bases). This CDR3 contains 15 residues. Germline V gene sequence: CDR1 MNHEY, CDR2 SMNVEV (reference sequence). V was shortened by 2 bases and J by 2 bases, with 10 bases between the two germline ends.